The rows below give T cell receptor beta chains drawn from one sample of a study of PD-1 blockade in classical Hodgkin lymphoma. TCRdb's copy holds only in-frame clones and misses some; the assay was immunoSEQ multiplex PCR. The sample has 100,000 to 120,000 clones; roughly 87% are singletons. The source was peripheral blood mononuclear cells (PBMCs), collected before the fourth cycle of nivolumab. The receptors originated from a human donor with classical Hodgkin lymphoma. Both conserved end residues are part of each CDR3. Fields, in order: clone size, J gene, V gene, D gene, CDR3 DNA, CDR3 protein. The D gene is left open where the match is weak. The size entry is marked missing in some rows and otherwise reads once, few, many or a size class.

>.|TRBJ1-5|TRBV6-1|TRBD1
TGTGCCAGCAGTGAAGCCGGACAGGGGGGCTCCGTGCAGCCCCAGCATTTT
CASSEAGQGGSVQPQHF
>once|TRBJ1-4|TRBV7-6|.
TGTGCCAGCAGCGTAGGGGGTGGCAGTGCAACTAATGAAAAACTGTTTTTT
CASSVGGGSATNEKLFF
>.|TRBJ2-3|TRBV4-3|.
TGCGCCAGCAGCCAAGGTGGAGATACGCAGTATTTT
CASSQGGDTQYF
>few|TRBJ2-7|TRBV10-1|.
TGCGCCAGCAGTGATGGACACGAGCAGTACTTC
CASSDGHEQYF
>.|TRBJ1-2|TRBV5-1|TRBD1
TGCGCCAGCAGCTTGGGGGACAGGGAAAGAAGCTACACCTTC
CASSLGDRERSYTF
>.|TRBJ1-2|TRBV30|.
TGTGCCTGGAGTTCCGAGGGTATAGGTGGCTACACCTTC
CAWSSEGIGGYTF
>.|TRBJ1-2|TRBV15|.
TGTGCCACCAGCTTACGACAGGCACTATCCTTC
CATSLRQALSF
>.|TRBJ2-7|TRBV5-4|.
TGTGCCAGCAGCTCCAGGACTCAACCTCGGGAGCAGTACTTC
CASSSRTQPREQYF
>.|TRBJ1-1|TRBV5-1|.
TGCGCCAGCAGCTTGGAGGCGTTGAACACTGAAGCTTTCTTT
CASSLEALNTEAFF
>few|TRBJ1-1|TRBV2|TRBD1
TGTGCCAGCAGTGAAGCTGAATATGGACAGGGGGCTTTCTTT
CASSEAEYGQGAFF
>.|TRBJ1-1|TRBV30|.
TGTGCCTGGAATTCCGCTGGGCCTGAAGCTTTCTTT
CAWNSAGPEAFF
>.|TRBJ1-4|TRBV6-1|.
TGTGCCAGCAGTGAAGTAGGGGGAAGACTTAATGAAAAACTGTTTTTT
CASSEVGGRLNEKLFF
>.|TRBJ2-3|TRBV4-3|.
TGCGCCAGCAGCCGACCGGACTATGCCACAGATACGCAGTATTTT
CASSRPDYATDTQYF
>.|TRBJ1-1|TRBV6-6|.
TGTGCCAGCAAGCACCAGTCGGGCACTGAAGCTTTCTTT
CASKHQSGTEAFF
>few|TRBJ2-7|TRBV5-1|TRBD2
TGCGCCAGCAGCTTGGGGCTAGCGGTATACTACGAGCAGTACTTC
CASSLGLAVYYEQYF
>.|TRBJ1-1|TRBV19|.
TGTGCCAGTAAGATAGAGGGTCGGAACACTGAAGCTTTCTTT
CASKIEGRNTEAFF
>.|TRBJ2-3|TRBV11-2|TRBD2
TGTGCCAGCAGCAGTATAGCGGGGACGCCAACAGATACGCAGTATTTT
CASSSIAGTPTDTQYF
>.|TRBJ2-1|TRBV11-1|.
TGTGCCAGCACCTCGAGGAGCGGTTACAATGAGCAGTTCTTC
CASTSRSGYNEQFF
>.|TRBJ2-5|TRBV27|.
TGTGCCAGCAGTTTAAGTACAGGAGCTCGGACCCAGTACTTC
CASSLSTGARTQYF
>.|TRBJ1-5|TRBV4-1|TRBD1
TGCGCCAGCAGCCAAGGGACCCTGACAGGGCAGCCCCAGCATTTT
CASSQGTLTGQPQHF
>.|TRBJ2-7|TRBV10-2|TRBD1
TGCGCCAGCAGTGATGGAGGGGGACAGGGGGCCCAATACGAGCAGTACTTC
CASSDGGGQGAQYEQYF
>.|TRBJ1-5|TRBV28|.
TGTGCCAGCAGTCTGCCATCCCCTCGGGGGGATGCTCAGCCCCAGCATTTT
CASSLPSPRGDAQPQHF
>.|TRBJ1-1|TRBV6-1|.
TGTGCCATCTCGGGACACCCGAACACTGAAGCTTTCTTT
CAISGHPNTEAFF
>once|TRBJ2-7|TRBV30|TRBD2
TGTGCCTGGAGTGTACACGGTAGCGGGAGCTCCTACGAGCAGTACTTC
CAWSVHGSGSSYEQYF
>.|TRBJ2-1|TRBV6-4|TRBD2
TGTGCCAGCAGTGCGACTAGCGGGAGGGTAGAGCAGTTCTTC
CASSATSGRVEQFF
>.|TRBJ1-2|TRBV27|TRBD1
TGTGCCAGCAGTTTGGGAGCGAGGGGGCAACAGGGAGGCTACACCTTC
CASSLGARGQQGGYTF
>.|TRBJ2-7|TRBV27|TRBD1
TGTGCCAGCAGACCCGGACAGGGCTTCTACGAGCAGTACTTC
CASRPGQGFYEQYF
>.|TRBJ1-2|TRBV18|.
TGTGCCAGCTCACCACAAAAAGCAGTGATCTATGGCTACACCTTC
CASSPQKAVIYGYTF
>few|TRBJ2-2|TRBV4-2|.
TGTGCCAGCAGCCAAGAACCCGGAGATGCCACCGGGGAGCTGTTTTTT
CASSQEPGDATGELFF
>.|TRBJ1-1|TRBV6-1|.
TGTGCCAGCACCAATCCGGGCCCTGAAGCTTTCTTT
CASTNPGPEAFF
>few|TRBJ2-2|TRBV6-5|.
TGTGCCAGCAGTTACGGGGGAGCCACCGGGGAGCTGTTTTTT
CASSYGGATGELFF
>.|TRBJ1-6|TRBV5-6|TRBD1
TGTGCCAGCAGCAGGGACAGGGGTAATTCACCCCTCCACTTT
CASSRDRGNSPLHF
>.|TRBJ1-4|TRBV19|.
TGTGCCAGTAGTATAGGACAGGCGGCACAAGAAAAACTGTTTTTT
CASSIGQAAQEKLFF
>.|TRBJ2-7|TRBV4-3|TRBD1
TGCGCCAGCAGCGATGGGGTAGGGGGACAGGGGGTATTCTACGAGCAGTACTTC
CASSDGVGGQGVFYEQYF
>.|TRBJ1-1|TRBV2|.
TGTGCCAGCAGTGATCAGGGGTTAACTGAAGCTTTCTTT
CASSDQGLTEAFF
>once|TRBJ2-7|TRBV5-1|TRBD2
TGCGCCAGCAGCTTGGTTGCGGGAGGGCCCGAGCAGTACTTC
CASSLVAGGPEQYF
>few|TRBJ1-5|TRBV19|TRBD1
TGTGCCAGTAGTAGCCCAACATCCCGGGACAGGGTCCGGGGCAATCAGCCCCAGCATTTT
CASSSPTSRDRVRGNQPQHF
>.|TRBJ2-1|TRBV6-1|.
TGTGCCAGCAGTGATACCGTGAGGGACTCCGACGATGAGCAGTTCTTC
CASSDTVRDSDDEQFF
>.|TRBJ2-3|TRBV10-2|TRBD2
TGCGCCAGCGAGCGGGAGGATACAGATACGCAGTATTTT
CASEREDTDTQYF
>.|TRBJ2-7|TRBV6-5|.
TGTGCCAGCAGTTACGATGGAGGGGTGGCCGAGCAGTACTTC
CASSYDGGVAEQYF
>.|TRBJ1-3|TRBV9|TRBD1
TGTGCCAGCAGCCAGACAGGGGCTGGAAACACCATATATTTT
CASSQTGAGNTIYF
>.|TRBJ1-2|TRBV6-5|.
TGTGCCAGCAGGGACTGGGGGAGGCGGGACTATGGCTACACCTTC
CASRDWGRRDYGYTF